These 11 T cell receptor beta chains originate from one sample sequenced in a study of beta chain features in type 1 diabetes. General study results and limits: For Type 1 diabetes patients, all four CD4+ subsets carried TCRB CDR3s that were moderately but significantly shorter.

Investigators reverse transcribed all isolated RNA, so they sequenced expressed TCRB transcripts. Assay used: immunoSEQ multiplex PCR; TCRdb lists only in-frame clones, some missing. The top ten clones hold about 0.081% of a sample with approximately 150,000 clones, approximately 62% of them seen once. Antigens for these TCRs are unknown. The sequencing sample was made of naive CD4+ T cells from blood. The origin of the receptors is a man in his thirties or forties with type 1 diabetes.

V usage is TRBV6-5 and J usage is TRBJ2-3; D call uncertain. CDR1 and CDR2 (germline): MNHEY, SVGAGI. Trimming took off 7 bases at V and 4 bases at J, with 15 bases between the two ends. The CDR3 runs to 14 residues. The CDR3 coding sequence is TGTGCCAGCACTTCGTCATCCCTGGCAGATACGCAGTATTTT. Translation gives CASTSSSLADTQYF.

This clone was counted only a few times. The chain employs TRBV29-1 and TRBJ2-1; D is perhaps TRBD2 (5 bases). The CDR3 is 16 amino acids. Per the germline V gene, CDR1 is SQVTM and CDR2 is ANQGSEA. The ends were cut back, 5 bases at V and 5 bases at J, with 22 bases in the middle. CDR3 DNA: TGCAGCGTTTTGAGGTTACACCTGAGGGATGACAATGAGCAGTTCTTC. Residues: CSVLRLHLRDDNEQFF.

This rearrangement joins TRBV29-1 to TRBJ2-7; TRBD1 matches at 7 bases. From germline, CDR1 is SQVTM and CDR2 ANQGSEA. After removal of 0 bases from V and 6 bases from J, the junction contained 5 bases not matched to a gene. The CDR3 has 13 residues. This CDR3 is CSVEESGQPEQYF. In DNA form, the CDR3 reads TGCAGCGTTGAAGAGTCGGGACAGCCCGAGCAGTACTTC.

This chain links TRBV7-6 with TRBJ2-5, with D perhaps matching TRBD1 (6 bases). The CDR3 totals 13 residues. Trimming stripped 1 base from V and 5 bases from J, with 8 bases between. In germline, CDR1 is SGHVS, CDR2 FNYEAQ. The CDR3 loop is CASSLVTGETQYF. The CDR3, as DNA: TGTGCCAGCAGCTTAGTAACAGGGGAGACCCAGTACTTC.

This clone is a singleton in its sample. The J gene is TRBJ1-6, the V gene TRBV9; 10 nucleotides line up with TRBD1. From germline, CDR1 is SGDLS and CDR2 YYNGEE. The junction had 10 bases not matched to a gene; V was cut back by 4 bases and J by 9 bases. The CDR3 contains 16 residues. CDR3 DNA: TGTGCCAGCAGCCAAATCGGGACAGGGGTTCTTTCACCCCTCCACTTT. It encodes CASSQIGTGVLSPLHF.

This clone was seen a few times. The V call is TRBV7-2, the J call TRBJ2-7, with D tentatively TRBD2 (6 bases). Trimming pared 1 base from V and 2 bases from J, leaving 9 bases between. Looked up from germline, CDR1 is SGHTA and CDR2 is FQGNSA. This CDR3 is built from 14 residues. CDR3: CASSLGDWAYEQYF. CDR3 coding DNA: TGTGCCAGCAGCTTAGGGGACTGGGCCTACGAGCAGTACTTC.

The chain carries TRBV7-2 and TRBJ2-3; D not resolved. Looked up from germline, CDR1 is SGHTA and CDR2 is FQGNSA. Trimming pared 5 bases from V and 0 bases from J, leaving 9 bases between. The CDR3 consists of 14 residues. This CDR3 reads CASSDLRSTDTQYF. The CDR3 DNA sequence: TGTGCCAGCAGCGACCTAAGGAGCACAGATACGCAGTATTTT. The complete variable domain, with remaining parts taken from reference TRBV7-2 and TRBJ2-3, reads GAGVSQSPSNKVTEKGKDVELRCDPISGHTALYWYRQSLGQGLEFLIYFQGNSAPDKSGLPSDRFSAERTGGSVSTLTIQRTQQEDSAVYLCASSDLRSTDTQYFGPGTRLTVL.

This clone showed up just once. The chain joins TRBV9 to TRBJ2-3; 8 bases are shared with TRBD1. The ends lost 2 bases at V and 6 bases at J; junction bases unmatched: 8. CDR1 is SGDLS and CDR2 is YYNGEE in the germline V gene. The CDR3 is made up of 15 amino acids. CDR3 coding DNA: TGTGCCAGCAGCGTCGCCCCAGGGGGCGCGGATACGCAGTATTTT. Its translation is CASSVAPGGADTQYF.

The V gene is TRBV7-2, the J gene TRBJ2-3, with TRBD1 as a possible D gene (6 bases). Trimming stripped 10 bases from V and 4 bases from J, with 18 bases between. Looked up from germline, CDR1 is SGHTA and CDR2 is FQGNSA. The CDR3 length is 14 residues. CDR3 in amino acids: CATFSTGAADTQYF. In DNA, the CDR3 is TGTGCCACCTTCTCGACAGGCGCCGCAGATACGCAGTATTTT.

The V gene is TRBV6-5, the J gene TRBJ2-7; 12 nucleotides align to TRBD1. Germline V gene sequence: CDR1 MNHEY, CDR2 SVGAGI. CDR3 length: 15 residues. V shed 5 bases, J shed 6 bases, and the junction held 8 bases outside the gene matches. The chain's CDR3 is CASSAPGTGGSEQYF. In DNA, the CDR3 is TGTGCCAGCAGTGCGCCCGGGACAGGGGGCTCCGAGCAGTACTTC.

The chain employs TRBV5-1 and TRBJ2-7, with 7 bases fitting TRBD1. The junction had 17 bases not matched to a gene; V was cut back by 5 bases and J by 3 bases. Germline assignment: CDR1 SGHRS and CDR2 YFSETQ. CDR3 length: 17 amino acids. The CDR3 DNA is TGCGCCAGCAGGTTAGCTTCCGGGACAGAGGCCTTCTACGAGCAGTACTTC. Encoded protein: CASRLASGTEAFYEQYF. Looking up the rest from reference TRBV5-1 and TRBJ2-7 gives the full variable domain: KAGVTQTPRYLIKTRGQQVTLSCSPISGHRSVSWYQQTPGQGLQFLFEYFSETQRNKGNFPGRFSGRQFSNSRSEMNVSTLELGDSALYLCASRLASGTEAFYEQYFGPGTRLTVT.